The entry below gives a single T cell receptor beta chain sequence along with its context. This sample was taken from a study of blood T cell repertoires in COVID-19. Study summary: Acute and convalescent COVID-19 specimens originated in the United States, Italy and Spain. The analysed material was cDNA or gDNA that came from T cells, B-cell-depleted T cells, or PBMCs.

In the original processing: Reference gene primers were amplified, and this amplification served to estimate nucleated cell counts. Here immunoSEQ multiplex PCR was the method, and the copy in TCRdb shows in-frame clones only, minus some. Clone size and V and J calls were adopted from that table, with D and trimming inferred from the DNA. The top ten clones hold 14% to 15% of a sample with 65,000 or so clones, roughly four fifths of them seen once. There are 16 residues in the CDR3. V was pared by 1 base and J by 3 bases, with 4 bases of the junction left unmatched. The V gene's germline CDR1 is SGHTA and CDR2 FQGNSA.

This chain links TRBV7-2 with TRBJ1-4; TRBD1 matches at 8 bases. The TCR was taken from a man at least 80 years old with acute or convalescent COVID-19. The sample comprised peripheral blood. Here the CDR3 DNA reads TGTGCCAGCAGCTTAGACGGACAGGGATCTAATGAAAAACTGTTTTTT. Translation gives CASSLDGQGSNEKLFF.